This TCR beta chain was captured in a study of cytomegalovirus exposure and HLA in healthy donors. Study-wide results and caveats: Despite most TCR sequences being rare, some public TCRs occurred in many donors.

Sequenced by immunoSEQ multiplex PCR; TCRdb stores in-frame clones only, minus some. The data contain about 120,000 clones, 89% of them singletons. Of note for this clone: The antigen remains unidentified.

Source material: PBMCs. The clonotype originates from a young woman in good health and CMV-seronegative.

Here the CDR3 DNA reads TGTGCCAGCAGCTCGGGACTAGCGGGAGTGGATACGCAGTATTTT. Translating it yields CASSSGLAGVDTQYF. The chain employs TRBV7-2 and TRBJ2-3; 14 bases are shared with TRBD2. The CDR3 is 15 residues long. Germline V lookup: CDR1 SGHTA, CDR2 FQGNSA. J was trimmed by 6 bases and V by 4 bases; bases with no gene match: 3.